This T cell receptor (beta chain) originates from a study of early T cells in non-severe SARS-CoV-2 infection. For the study at large: Chains were unpaired, as sequencing was done on bulk RNA from unsorted whole blood. The study, taken as a whole, reports: There was a bias toward anti-spike CD8 responses in VDJdb matching, which missed private and CD4 specificities.

Separate cDNA molecules each had unique molecular identifiers attached to them. TCRdb reprocessed the 5' RACE reads with MiXCR, giving one entry per CDR3 protein. The sample comprises more than 40,000 distinct CDR3 sequences, 4% of which are singletons, and over 3% rests with the top ten. The CDR3 consists of 14 residues. V dropped 6 bases and J dropped 1; count of bases not matched to a gene: 8. Germline CDR1 reads SQVTM; CDR2 reads ANQGSEA. Concerning this clonotype: Antigen unknown. This could be a read error, since a much larger clone is one nucleotide away.

The chain is built from TRBV29-1 and TRBJ1-1; 7 nucleotides agree with TRBD1. This clonotype was sampled from an adult who was a healthcare worker with PCR-confirmed SARS-CoV-2 infection or an uninfected control (not recorded which). Sample: whole blood. CDR3 DNA sequence: TGCAGCGTGTATAAGACAGGGCAGAACACTGAAGCTTTCTTT. Protein sequence: CSVYKTGQNTEAFF.